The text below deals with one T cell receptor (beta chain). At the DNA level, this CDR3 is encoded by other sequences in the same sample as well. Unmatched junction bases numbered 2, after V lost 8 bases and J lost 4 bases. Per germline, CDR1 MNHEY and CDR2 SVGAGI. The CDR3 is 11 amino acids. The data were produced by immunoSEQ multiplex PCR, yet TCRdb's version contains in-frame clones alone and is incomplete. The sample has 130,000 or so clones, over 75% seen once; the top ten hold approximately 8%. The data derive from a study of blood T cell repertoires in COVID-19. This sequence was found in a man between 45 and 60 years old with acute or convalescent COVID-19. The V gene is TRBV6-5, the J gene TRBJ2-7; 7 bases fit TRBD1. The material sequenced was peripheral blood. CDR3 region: CASRQGYEQYF. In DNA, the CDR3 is TGTGCCAGCCGACAGGGATACGAGCAGTACTTC.